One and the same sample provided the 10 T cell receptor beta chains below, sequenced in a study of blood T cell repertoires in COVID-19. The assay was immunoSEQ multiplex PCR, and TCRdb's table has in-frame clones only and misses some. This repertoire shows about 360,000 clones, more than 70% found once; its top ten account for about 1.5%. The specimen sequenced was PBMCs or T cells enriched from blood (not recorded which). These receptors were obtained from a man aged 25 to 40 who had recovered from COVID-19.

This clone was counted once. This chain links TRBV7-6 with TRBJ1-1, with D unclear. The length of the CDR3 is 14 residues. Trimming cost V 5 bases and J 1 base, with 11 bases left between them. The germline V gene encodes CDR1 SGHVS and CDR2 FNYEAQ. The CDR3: CASSGELPNTEAFF. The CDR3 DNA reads TGTGCCAGCAGCGGAGAGCTACCGAACACTGAAGCTTTCTTT.

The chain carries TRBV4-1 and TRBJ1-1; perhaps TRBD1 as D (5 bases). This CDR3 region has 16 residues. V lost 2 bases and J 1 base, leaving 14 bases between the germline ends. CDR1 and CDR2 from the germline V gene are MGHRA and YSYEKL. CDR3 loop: CASSQPRGDPNTEAFF. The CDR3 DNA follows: TGCGCCAGCAGCCAACCACGGGGGGACCCGAACACTGAAGCTTTCTTT.

CDR3 DNA: TGCAGTGACGAGGGGGATCAGCCCCAGCATTTT. This sequence encodes CSDEGDQPQHF. This chain connects TRBV20-1 to TRBJ1-5; D possibly corresponds to TRBD1 (6 bases). V was shortened by 7 bases and J by 5 bases, with 9 bases between the two germline ends. Germline V CDR1 and CDR2: DFQATT, SNEGSKA (reference sequence). This CDR3 contains 11 residues.

In nucleotides, the CDR3 is TGTGCCAGCAGCTTGGACACCGGGACAGGGGTGTATACTGAAGCTTTCTTT. It translates to CASSLDTGTGVYTEAFF. The rearrangement links TRBV5-5 to TRBJ1-1; TRBD1 aligns across 10 bases. V lost 0 bases and J lost 5; bases outside the gene matches: 10. This CDR3 is 17 amino acids long. The germline V gene encodes CDR1 SGHKS and CDR2 YYEKEE (reference sequence).

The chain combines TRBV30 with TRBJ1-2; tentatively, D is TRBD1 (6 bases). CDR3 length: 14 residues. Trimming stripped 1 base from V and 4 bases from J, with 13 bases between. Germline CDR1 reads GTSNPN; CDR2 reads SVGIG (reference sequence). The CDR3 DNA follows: TGTGCCTGGAGTGGCCAGGGGATGCGCTATGGCTACACCTTC. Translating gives CAWSGQGMRYGYTF. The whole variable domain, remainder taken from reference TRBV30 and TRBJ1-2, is SQTIHQWPATLVQPVGSPLSLECTVEGTSNPNLYWYRQAAGRGLQLLFYSVGIGQISSEVPQNLSASRPQDRQFILSSKKLLLSDSGFYLCAWSGQGMRYGYTFGSGTRLTVV.

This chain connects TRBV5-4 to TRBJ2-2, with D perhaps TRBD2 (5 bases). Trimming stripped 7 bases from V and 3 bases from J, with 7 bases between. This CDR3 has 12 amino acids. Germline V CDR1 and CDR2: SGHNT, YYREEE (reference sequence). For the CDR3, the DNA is TGTGCCAGCCGGCGGGACACCGGGGAGCTGTTTTTT. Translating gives CASRRDTGELFF.

The CDR3 loop is CASSLATRVAEAFF. CDR3 sequence (DNA): TGTGCCAGCAGCTTAGCGACGAGGGTTGCTGAAGCTTTCTTT. The rearrangement uses TRBV7-9 and TRBJ1-1; D is unresolved. The V end lost 0 bases, the J end lost 6 bases, and 11 bases lay between the germline ends. Germline assignment: CDR1 SEHNR and CDR2 FQNEAQ (reference sequence). The CDR3 totals 14 residues.

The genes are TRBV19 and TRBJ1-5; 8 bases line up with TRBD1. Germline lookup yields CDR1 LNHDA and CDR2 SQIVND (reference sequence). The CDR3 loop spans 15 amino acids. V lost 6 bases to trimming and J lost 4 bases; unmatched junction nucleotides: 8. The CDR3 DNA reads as TGTGCCAGTAGCGGGACAGGACGCTTTAATCAGCCCCAGCATTTT. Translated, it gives CASSGTGRFNQPQHF.

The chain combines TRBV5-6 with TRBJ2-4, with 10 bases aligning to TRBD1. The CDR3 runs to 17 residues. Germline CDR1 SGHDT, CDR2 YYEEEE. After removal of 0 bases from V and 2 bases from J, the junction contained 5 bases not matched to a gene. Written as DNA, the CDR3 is TGTGCCAGCAGCTTGGCCCCGGGACAGGGGTCCAAAAACATTCAGTACTTC. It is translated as CASSLAPGQGSKNIQYF.

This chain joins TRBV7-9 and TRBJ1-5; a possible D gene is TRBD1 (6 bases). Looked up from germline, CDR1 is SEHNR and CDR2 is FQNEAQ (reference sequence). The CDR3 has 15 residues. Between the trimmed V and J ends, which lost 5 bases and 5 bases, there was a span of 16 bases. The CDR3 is CASSLTTGADQPQHF. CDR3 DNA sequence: TGTGCCAGCAGCCTAACGACAGGCGCGGATCAGCCCCAGCATTTT.